A single sample gave rise to the 30 T cell receptor beta chains below, sequenced in a study of human T cells and chemical hapten exposure. TCRdb processed the RACE reads anew with MiXCR; each CDR3 protein has one entry. The data contain about 290,000 distinct CDR3 sequences, approximately 7.5% of them singletons. Time point denoted: pre-sensitization, week 0. Treatment reported: therapeutic diphenylcyclopropenone sensitization with weekly scalp DPC. The source was whole blood, collected in connection with sensitization to the hapten diphenylcyclopropenone (DPC). These receptors were obtained from a man between 18 and 35 years old with alopecia areata. Some clones in this sample may be carry-over from other donors' samples.

There are a few counts of this clonotype. The rearrangement joins TRBV6-6 to TRBJ1-6, with TRBD1 identical over 8 bases. The length of the CDR3 is 13 residues. Per the germline V gene, CDR1 is MNHNY and CDR2 is SVGAGI (reference sequence). V dropped 7 bases and J dropped 6; count of bases not matched to a gene: 2. CDR3 in amino acids: CASNDRGNSPLHF. CDR3 DNA: TGTGCCAGCAATGACAGGGGTAATTCACCCCTCCACTTT.

This clonotype was detected a few times. The rearrangement uses TRBV24-1 and TRBJ2-5, with 9 bases identical to TRBD1. V lost 4 bases, J lost 3 bases, and 2 bases stayed unmatched. The CDR3 runs 14 residues. CDR1 and CDR2 (germline): KGHDR, SFDVKD. Here the CDR3 reads CATSDTGGEETQYF. The CDR3 region has the DNA TGTGCCACCAGTGACACAGGGGGCGAAGAGACCCAGTACTTC.

This clonotype has a count of ten or more. V and J are TRBV9 and TRBJ1-5; D gene uncertain. The CDR3 has 14 residues. Germline CDR1 SGDLS, CDR2 YYNGEE. V dropped 2 bases and J dropped 2 bases, with 8 bases sitting between them. Written as DNA, the CDR3 is TGTGCCAGCAGCGTGGACGGGGGCAATCAGCCCCAGCATTTT. It translates to CASSVDGGNQPQHF.

This clonotype was found a few times. The DNA of the CDR3 is TGTGCCAGCAGCTTGAGACAGGAGAATGAAAAACTGTTTTTT. It specifies CASSLRQENEKLFF. This chain uses TRBV7-9 with TRBJ1-4; tentative D call: TRBD1 (6 bases). This CDR3 is 14 amino acids long. Germline loops: CDR1 SEHNR, CDR2 FQNEAQ (reference sequence). V gave up 3 bases and J gave up 5 bases, with 10 bases separating them.

This clonotype was seen more than once but under ten times. The gene calls are TRBV5-8 and TRBJ1-5; 8 nucleotides agree with TRBD1. The junction had 9 bases not matched to a gene; V was cut back by 5 bases and J by 5 bases. This CDR3 has 15 residues. Germline lookup yields CDR1 SGHTS and CDR2 YDEGEE. CDR3 bases: TGTGCCAGCAGTCCCGGACAGGGCTATCATCAGCCCCAGCATTTT. Translated, it gives CASSPGQGYHQPQHF.

The gene calls are TRBV5-4 and TRBJ2-5, with D unresolved. V dropped 0 bases and J dropped 2 bases, with 8 bases sitting between them. The germline V gene encodes CDR1 SGHNT and CDR2 YYREEE (reference sequence). The CDR3 length is 14 residues. The CDR3: CASSLGVGQETQYF. The CDR3 bases are TGTGCCAGCAGCTTGGGGGTAGGGCAAGAGACCCAGTACTTC.

Comments on this clonotype: A much larger clone differs by one base, so this may be a read error. The V gene is TRBV6-1, the J gene TRBJ2-7; TRBD1 matches at 7 bases. The V and J ends lost 4 bases and 5 bases, in that order; junction bases with no gene match: 11. This CDR3 has 15 amino acids. From germline, CDR1 is MNHNS and CDR2 SASEGT. The CDR3 loop reads CASSGPPTGFHEQYF. The CDR3 nucleotides read TGTGCCAGCAGTGGTCCCCCGACAGGGTTCCACGAGCAGTACTTC.

This chain uses TRBV5-1 with TRBJ2-1; 7 bases line up with TRBD1. Germline CDR1 SGHRS, CDR2 YFSETQ. V lost 4 bases and J lost 0; bases outside the gene matches: 4. This CDR3 has 15 amino acids. The CDR3 here is CASSQTGSSYNEQFF. CDR3 coding DNA: TGCGCCAGCAGCCAGACAGGGAGCTCCTACAATGAGCAGTTCTTC.

This clonotype has a count of ten or more. V is TRBV20-1 and J is TRBJ2-3, with D tentatively TRBD1 (6 bases). V lost 3 bases and J 4 bases, leaving 11 bases between the germline ends. Germline assignment: CDR1 DFQATT and CDR2 SNEGSKA (reference sequence). The CDR3 spans 13 residues. The CDR3 DNA reads as TGCAGTGCTAGTAGGGACACCGCAGATACGCAGTATTTT. This sequence encodes CSASRDTADTQYF.

The genes are TRBV5-1 and TRBJ1-1; D ambiguous. V dropped 6 bases and J dropped 4 bases, with 16 bases sitting between them. Germline CDR1 SGHRS, CDR2 YFSETQ. The CDR3 length is 14 residues. The CDR3 loop is CASNPGWHLTEAFF. In DNA form, the CDR3 reads TGCGCCAGCAACCCAGGCTGGCACCTCACTGAAGCTTTCTTT. Supplemented by reference TRBV5-1 and TRBJ1-1, the full variable domain reads KAGVTQTPRYLIKTRGQQVTLSCSPISGHRSVSWYQQTPGQGLQFLFEYFSETQRNKGNFPGRFSGRQFSNSRSEMNVSTLELGDSALYLCASNPGWHLTEAFFGQGTRLTVV.

The chain employs TRBV6-2 or TRBV6-3 and TRBJ2-3; D gene unclear. Germline V gene data show CDR1 as MNHEY and CDR2 as SVGEGT. There are 18 residues in the CDR3. V was trimmed by 6 bases and J by 2 bases, leaving 24 bases between them. CDR3 DNA: TGTGCCAGCAGAGGGTTTCGAGGCTTCGAGTCTCCCACAGATACGCAGTATTTT. It specifies CASRGFRGFESPTDTQYF.

This clonotype showed up just a few times. The chain links TRBV4-1 to TRBJ1-5; D remains unclear. Germline V gene lookup returns CDR1 MGHRA and CDR2 YSYEKL. The CDR3 length is 15 residues. With 1 base removed from V and 0 bases from J, the gap between germline ends came to 7 bases. The CDR3, as DNA: TGCGCCAGCAGCCAAGTTCCGGATAGCAATCAGCCCCAGCATTTT. This gives the protein CASSQVPDSNQPQHF.

This clonotype was seen only a few times. The J gene is TRBJ2-7, the V gene TRBV6-2 or TRBV6-3; D tentatively reads TRBD1 or TRBD2 (6 bases each). Trimming removed 4 bases at V and 1 base at J, with 11 bases between. Germline V gives CDR1 MNHEY, CDR2 SVGEGT. The length of the CDR3 is 14 residues. The CDR3: CASSFVGGSYEQYF. The CDR3 region has the DNA TGTGCCAGCAGTTTCGTAGGGGGGTCCTACGAGCAGTACTTC.

The V and J genes are TRBV3-1 and TRBJ2-2; 7 bases fit TRBD1. The CDR3 has 13 residues. Unmatched junction bases numbered 3, after V lost 5 bases and J lost 6 bases. Per the germline V gene, CDR1 is LGHDT and CDR2 is YNNKEL (reference sequence). CDR3 region: CASSMQGAGELFF. The CDR3 region has the DNA TGTGCCAGCAGCATGCAGGGGGCCGGGGAGCTGTTTTTT. Full variable domain (outside the CDR3, taken from reference TRBV3-1 and TRBJ2-2): DTAVSQTPKYLVTQMGNDKSIKCEQNLGHDTMYWYKQDSKKFLKIMFSYNNKELIINETVPNRFSPKSPDKAHLNLHINSLELGDSAVYFCASSMQGAGELFFGEGSRLTVL.

A few counts support this clonotype. The CDR3 protein is CASSQDTAFYNEQFF. The CDR3 DNA reads as TGCGCCAGCAGCCAAGATACAGCCTTCTACAATGAGCAGTTCTTC. The chain is built from TRBV4-3 and TRBJ2-1, with D hard to call. V lost 0 bases to trimming and J lost 3 bases, with 9 bases between them. Germline V lookup: CDR1 LGHNA, CDR2 YSLEER. CDR3 length: 15 amino acids.

In this sample, this clonotype turned up many times. The rearrangement joins TRBV4-1 to TRBJ1-1; tentative D call: TRBD1 (5 bases). Germline CDR1 is MGHRA and CDR2 is YSYEKL. V shed 2 bases and J shed 0 bases, with 13 bases lying between them. The CDR3 covers 16 residues. CDR3 nucleotides: TGCGCCAGCAGCCAACCGGGACGGAACTTGAACACTGAAGCTTTCTTT. Its translation is CASSQPGRNLNTEAFF.

This clonotype was detected ten times or more. The CDR3 region has the DNA TGCAGTGCTAGAGATAGGGGGACTCCGGCCACAGATACGCAGTATTTT. Translating gives CSARDRGTPATDTQYF. The rearrangement joins TRBV20-1 to TRBJ2-3; the D call may be TRBD1 or TRBD2 (6 bases each). Germline values: CDR1 DFQATT, CDR2 SNEGSKA (reference sequence). Trimming stripped 0 bases from V and 2 bases from J, with 15 bases between. The CDR3 spans 16 residues.

Only a few counts were recorded for this clonotype. The gene calls are TRBV7-3 and TRBJ2-3; D may be TRBD2 (6 bases). The V gene's germline CDR1 is SGHTA and CDR2 FQGTGA. Trimming removed 1 base from V and 2 bases from J, with 16 bases in between. The CDR3 is 17 amino acids. The CDR3 loop reads CASSLSPAGSLTDTQYF. The CDR3 coding sequence is TGTGCCAGCAGCTTAAGTCCCGCGGGGTCCCTCACAGATACGCAGTATTTT.

This clonotype has only a few counts. The rearrangement uses TRBV10-3 and TRBJ2-1; a possible D gene is TRBD2 (7 bases). V was clipped by 7 bases and J by 6 bases, with 16 bases between them. From germline, CDR1 is ENHRY and CDR2 SYGVKD. The CDR3 extends over 14 amino acids. The CDR3 nucleotides are TGTGCCATCATGACGGCGGGGGCGAGCAATGAGCAGTTCTTC. Translation: CAIMTAGASNEQFF.

The genes are TRBV5-1 and TRBJ1-6; D gene uncertain. The CDR3 loop spans 14 amino acids. Per the germline V gene, CDR1 is SGHRS and CDR2 is YFSETQ. With 0 bases removed from V and 7 bases from J, the gap between germline ends came to 8 bases. CDR3 region: CASSLETYNSPLHF. As DNA, the CDR3 is TGCGCCAGCAGCTTGGAGACTTACAATTCACCCCTCCACTTT.

This clonotype turned up a few times. The chain uses TRBV29-1 and TRBJ1-1; TRBD1 aligns across 11 bases. The CDR3 sequence is 17 residues long. The germline gives CDR1 SQVTM, CDR2 ANQGSEA. V was pared by 6 bases and J by 5 bases, with 17 bases of the junction left unmatched. The CDR3 nucleotides read TGCAGCGTAGCAGAGGACAGGGGGCGTTCTGTATTGACTGAAGCTTTCTTT. Translation gives CSVAEDRGRSVLTEAFF.

This clonotype came up a few times. In DNA form, the CDR3 reads TGTGCCAGCAGCTTAGCGCCGGGACTACTAGAGACCCAGTACTTC. It codes for CASSLAPGLLETQYF. The genes are TRBV7-9 and TRBJ2-5; 7 positions match TRBD2. Germline CDR1 SEHNR, CDR2 FQNEAQ (reference sequence). The CDR3 has 15 amino acids. V was clipped by 0 bases and J by 4 bases; unmatched bases: 5. The whole variable domain, remainder taken from reference TRBV7-9 and TRBJ2-5, is DTGVSQNPRHKITKRGQNVTFRCDPISEHNRLYWYRQTLGQGPEFLTYFQNEAQLEKSRLLSDRFSAERPKGSFSTLEIQRTEQGDSAMYLCASSLAPGLLETQYFGPGTRLLVL.

This clonotype was seen a handful of times. The chain is built from TRBV4-3 and TRBJ1-1; D is undetermined. This CDR3 region has 12 residues. With 0 bases removed from V and 6 bases from J, the gap between germline ends came to 5 bases. Germline assignment: CDR1 LGHNA and CDR2 YSLEER. The CDR3 sequence is CASSQDRAEAFF. The CDR3 DNA sequence: TGCGCCAGCAGCCAAGATAGAGCTGAAGCTTTCTTT.

This clonotype has only a few counts. This chain connects TRBV12-3 or TRBV12-4 to TRBJ1-1; D not resolved. V lost 3 bases and J 3 bases, leaving 8 bases between the germline ends. This CDR3 spans 13 amino acids. The CDR3 DNA reads TGTGCCAGCAGTTTTCGGGTTTACACTGAAGCTTTCTTT. Protein sequence: CASSFRVYTEAFF.

This clonotype was picked up a small number of times. The genes are TRBV7-2 and TRBJ2-5; 10 bases align to TRBD1. The CDR3 has 16 residues. The V gene's germline CDR1 is SGHTA and CDR2 FQGNSA. Trimming removed 5 bases from V and 8 bases from J; junction bases left unmatched: 14. The chain's CDR3 is CASSPGQGGIKRTQYF. CDR3 sequence (DNA): TGTGCCAGCAGCCCCGGACAGGGGGGGATCAAGAGAACCCAGTACTTC.

This clonotype was seen at least ten times. V usage is TRBV5-4 and J usage is TRBJ2-7, with 8 nucleotides matching TRBD1. The CDR3 consists of 15 residues. After removal of 0 bases from V and 2 bases from J, the junction contained 4 bases not matched to a gene. Germline V lookup: CDR1 SGHNT, CDR2 YYREEE (reference sequence). CDR3 sequence: CASSLGTGGPYEQYF. CDR3 nucleotides: TGTGCCAGCAGCTTGGGTACAGGGGGACCCTACGAGCAGTACTTC.

Only a few counts were recorded for this clonotype. CDR3 protein: CASSEAGYEQYV. DNA of the CDR3: TGTGCCAGCAGCGAAGCAGGATACGAGCAGTACGTC. The gene calls are TRBV14 and TRBJ2-7; D is ambiguous. This CDR3 region has 12 residues. Deletions cut 5 bases from V and 4 bases from J, with 9 bases between. Germline lookup yields CDR1 SGHDN and CDR2 FVKESK.

At least ten counts were recorded for this clonotype. The genes are TRBV3-1 and TRBJ2-5; D is undetermined. The CDR3 sequence is 14 residues long. The germline V gene has CDR1 LGHDT and CDR2 YNNKEL (reference sequence). V lost 4 bases to trimming and J lost 4 bases, with 13 bases between them. The CDR3 spells CASSLGSRGETQYF. The CDR3 DNA reads TGTGCCAGCAGCCTAGGGTCCCGCGGAGAGACCCAGTACTTC.

This clonotype was counted at least ten times. The V call is TRBV7-7, the J call TRBJ1-5, with D tentatively TRBD1 (5 bases). The germline CDR1 and CDR2 sequences are SSHAT and FNYEAQ (reference sequence). Trimming took off 3 bases at V and 4 bases at J, with 13 bases between the two ends. This CDR3 spans 15 amino acids. DNA for the CDR3: TGTGCCAGCAGCTTTAGACAGCCTTCGAATCAGCCCCAGCATTTT. This encodes CASSFRQPSNQPQHF. Combining the CDR3 with reference TRBV7-7 and TRBJ1-5 gives the whole variable domain GAGVSQSPRYKVTKRGQDVTLRCDPISSHATLYWYQQALGQGPEFLTYFNYEAQPDKSGLPSDRFSAERPEGSISTLTIQRTEQRDSAMYRCASSFRQPSNQPQHFGDGTRLSIL.

V is TRBV4-1 and J is TRBJ2-1; tentatively, D is TRBD2 (5 bases). CDR1 MGHRA and CDR2 YSYEKL come from the germline V gene. The CDR3 length is 15 residues. V was pared by 1 base and J by 11 bases, with 18 bases between. CDR3 coding DNA: TGCGCCAGCAGCCAAGGTCAGACTACCTACGGAAAGCAGTTCTTC. It encodes CASSQGQTTYGKQFF.